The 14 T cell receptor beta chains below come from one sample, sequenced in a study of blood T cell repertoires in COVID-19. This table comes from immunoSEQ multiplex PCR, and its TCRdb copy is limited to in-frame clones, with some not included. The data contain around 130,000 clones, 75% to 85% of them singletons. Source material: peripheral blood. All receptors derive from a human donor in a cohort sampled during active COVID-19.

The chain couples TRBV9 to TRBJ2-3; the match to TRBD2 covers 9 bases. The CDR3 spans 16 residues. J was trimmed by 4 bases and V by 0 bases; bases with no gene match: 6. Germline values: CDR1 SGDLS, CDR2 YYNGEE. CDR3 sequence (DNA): TGTGCCAGCAGCGTAGGAGCTAGCGGGGCCGCAGATACGCAGTATTTT. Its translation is CASSVGASGAADTQYF.

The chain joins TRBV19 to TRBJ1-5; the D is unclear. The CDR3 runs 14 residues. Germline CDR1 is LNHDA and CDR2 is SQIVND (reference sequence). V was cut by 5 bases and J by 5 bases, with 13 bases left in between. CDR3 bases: TGTGCCAGTAGTTGGGCAGGCCAAGATCAGCCCCAGCATTTT. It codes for CASSWAGQDQPQHF.

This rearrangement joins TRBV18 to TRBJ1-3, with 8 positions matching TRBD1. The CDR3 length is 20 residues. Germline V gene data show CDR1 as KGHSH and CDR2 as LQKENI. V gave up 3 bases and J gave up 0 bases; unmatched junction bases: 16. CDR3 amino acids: CASSPPVAGGPERSGNTIYF. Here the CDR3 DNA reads TGTGCCAGCTCACCCCCCGTGGCAGGGGGCCCCGAGCGCTCTGGAAACACCATATATTTT.

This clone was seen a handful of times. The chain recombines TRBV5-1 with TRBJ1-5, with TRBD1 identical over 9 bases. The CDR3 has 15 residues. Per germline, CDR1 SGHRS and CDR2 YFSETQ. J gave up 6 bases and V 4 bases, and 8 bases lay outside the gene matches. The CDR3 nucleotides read TGCGCCAGCAGCCCTGGGACAGGGTTGATTCAGCCCCAGCATTTT. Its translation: CASSPGTGLIQPQHF.

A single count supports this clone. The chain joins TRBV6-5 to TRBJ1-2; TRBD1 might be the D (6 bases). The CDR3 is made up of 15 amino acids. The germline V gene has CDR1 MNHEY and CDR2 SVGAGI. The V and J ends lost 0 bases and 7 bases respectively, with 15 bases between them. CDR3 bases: TGTGCCAGCAGTTACTCAGGGCAGGGAGGGGGTGGCTACACCTTC. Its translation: CASSYSGQGGGGYTF.

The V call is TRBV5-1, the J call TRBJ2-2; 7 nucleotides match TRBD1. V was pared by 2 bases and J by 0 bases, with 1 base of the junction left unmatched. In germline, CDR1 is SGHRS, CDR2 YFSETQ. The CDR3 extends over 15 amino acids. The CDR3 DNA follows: TGCGCCAGCAGCTTAGGGACAGCGAACACCGGGGAGCTGTTTTTT. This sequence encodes CASSLGTANTGELFF.

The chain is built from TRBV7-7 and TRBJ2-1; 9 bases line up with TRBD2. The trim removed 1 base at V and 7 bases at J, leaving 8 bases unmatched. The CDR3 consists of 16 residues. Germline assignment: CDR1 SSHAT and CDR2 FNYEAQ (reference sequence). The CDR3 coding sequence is TGTGCCAGCAGCTTAGATGCGGGGGGGCCCTGGAATGAGCAGTTCTTC. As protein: CASSLDAGGPWNEQFF. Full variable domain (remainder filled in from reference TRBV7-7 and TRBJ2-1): GAGVSQSPRYKVTKRGQDVTLRCDPISSHATLYWYQQALGQGPEFLTYFNYEAQPDKSGLPSDRFSAERPEGSISTLTIQRTEQRDSAMYRCASSLDAGGPWNEQFFGPGTRLTVL.

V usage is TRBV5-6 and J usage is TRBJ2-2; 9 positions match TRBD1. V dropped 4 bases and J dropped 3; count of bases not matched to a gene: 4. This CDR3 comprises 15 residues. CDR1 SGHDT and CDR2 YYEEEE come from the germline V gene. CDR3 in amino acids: CASSTTGGYTGELFF. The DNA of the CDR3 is TGTGCCAGCAGCACTACAGGGGGCTACACCGGGGAGCTGTTTTTT.

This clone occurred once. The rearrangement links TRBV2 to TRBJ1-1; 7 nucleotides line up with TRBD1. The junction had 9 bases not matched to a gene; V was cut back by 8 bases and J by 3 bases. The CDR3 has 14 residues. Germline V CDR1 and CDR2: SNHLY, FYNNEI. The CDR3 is CASQRGLVDTEAFF. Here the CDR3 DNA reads TGTGCCAGCCAGAGGGGGCTGGTGGACACTGAAGCTTTCTTT. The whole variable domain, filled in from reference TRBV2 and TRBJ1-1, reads EPEVTQTPSHQVTQMGQEVILRCVPISNHLYFYWYRQILGQKVEFLVSFYNNEISEKSEIFDDQFSVERPDGSNFTLKIRSTKLEDSAMYFCASQRGLVDTEAFFGQGTRLTVV.

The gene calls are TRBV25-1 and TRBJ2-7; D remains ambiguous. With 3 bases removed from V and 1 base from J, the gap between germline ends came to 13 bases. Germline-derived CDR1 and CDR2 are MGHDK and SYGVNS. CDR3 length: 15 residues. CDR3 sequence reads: CASSDLGSQSYEQYF. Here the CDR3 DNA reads TGTGCCAGCAGTGATCTAGGCAGCCAATCCTACGAGCAGTACTTC.

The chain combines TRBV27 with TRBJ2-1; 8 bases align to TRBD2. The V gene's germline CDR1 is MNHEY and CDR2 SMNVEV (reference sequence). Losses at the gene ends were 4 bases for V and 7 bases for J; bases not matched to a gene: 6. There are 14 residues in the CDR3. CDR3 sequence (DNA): TGTGCCAGCAGTTACGGGGGGGGGCGGAATGAGCAGTTCTTC. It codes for CASSYGGGRNEQFF.

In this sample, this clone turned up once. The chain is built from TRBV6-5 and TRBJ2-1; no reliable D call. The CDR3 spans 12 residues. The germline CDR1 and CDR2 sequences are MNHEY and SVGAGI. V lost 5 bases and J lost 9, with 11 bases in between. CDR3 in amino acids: CASSPPGGEQFF. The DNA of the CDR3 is TGTGCCAGCAGTCCCCCCGGCGGTGAGCAGTTCTTC.

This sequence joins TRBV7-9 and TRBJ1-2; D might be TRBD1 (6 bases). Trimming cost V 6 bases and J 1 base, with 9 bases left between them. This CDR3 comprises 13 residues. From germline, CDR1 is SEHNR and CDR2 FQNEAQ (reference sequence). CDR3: CASRPDSNYGYTF. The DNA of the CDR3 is TGTGCCAGCAGACCGGACAGTAACTATGGCTACACCTTC.

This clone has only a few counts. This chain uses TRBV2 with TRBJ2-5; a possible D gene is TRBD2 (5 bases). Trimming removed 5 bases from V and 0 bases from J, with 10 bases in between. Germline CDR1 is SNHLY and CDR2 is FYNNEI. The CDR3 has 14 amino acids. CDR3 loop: CASSSGSNQETQYF. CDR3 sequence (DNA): TGTGCCAGCAGTTCGGGGTCCAACCAAGAGACCCAGTACTTC.